A selection of T cell receptor beta chains follows, all from one sample in a study of shared clonotypes between healthy human individuals. Repertoires were generated with immunoSEQ multiplex PCR, while TCRdb's copy carries only in-frame clones and drops some. The top ten clones hold 0.13% of a sample with about 2 million clones, roughly 95% of them seen once. Sequencing was carried out using naive CD4+ T cells sorted from blood. These receptors were taken from a man younger than 35 in good health. The CDR3 runs from the conserved cysteine through the conserved F or W. The D gene is left open where the match is weak. Expanded clones are given a class, and other clones once, few, many or no size at all.

v_gene	d_gene	j_gene	abundance	CDR3aa	CDR3nt
TRBV5-4	TRBD2	TRBJ2-5	.	CASSLVPLAGSETQYF	TGTGCCAGCAGCTTGGTCCCACTAGCGGGAAGTGAGACCCAGTACTTC
TRBV19	.	TRBJ1-5	.	CASSIDPGNQPQHF	TGTGCCAGTAGTATAGATCCAGGGAATCAGCCCCAGCATTTT
TRBV11-2	.	TRBJ2-7	.	CASSLSSGAYF	TGTGCCAGCAGCCTGAGCTCGGGGGCGTACTTC
TRBV6-5	TRBD1	TRBJ2-1	.	CASSYWGQGSYNEQFF	TGTGCCAGCAGTTATTGGGGACAGGGTTCCTACAATGAGCAGTTCTTC
TRBV30	.	TRBJ2-5	.	CAWSGRGRGLQETQYF	TGTGCCTGGAGTGGGAGGGGCCGGGGGCTCCAAGAGACCCAGTACTTC
TRBV27	.	TRBJ2-6	.	CASRPADAGANVLTF	TGTGCCAGCAGGCCGGCAGACGCTGGGGCCAACGTCCTGACTTTC
TRBV29-1	TRBD1	TRBJ2-3	.	CSASRGRTDTQYF	TGCAGCGCCAGCAGGGGGCGGACAGATACGCAGTATTTT
TRBV2	.	TRBJ2-5	.	CASSGGETQYF	TGTGCCAGCAGCGGGGGAGAGACCCAGTACTTC
TRBV10-1	.	TRBJ2-7	.	CASSESLDYEQYF	TGCGCCAGCAGTGAGAGTCTAGACTACGAGCAGTACTTC
TRBV4-3	TRBD2	TRBJ2-1	.	CASSQWTSGISNEQFF	TGCGCCAGCAGCCAGTGGACTAGCGGGATAAGCAATGAGCAGTTCTTC
TRBV19	TRBD1	TRBJ1-5	few	CASSRDRGINQPQHF	TGTGCCAGTAGTAGGGACAGGGGAATCAATCAGCCCCAGCATTTT
TRBV7-2	TRBD2	TRBJ2-3	.	CASRRGLAGADTQYF	TGTGCCAGCAGACGAGGACTAGCGGGAGCAGATACGCAGTATTTT
TRBV2	.	TRBJ2-7	.	CASSVTGARDEQYF	TGTGCCAGCAGTGTAACGGGAGCCAGGGATGAGCAGTACTTC
TRBV27	.	TRBJ2-7	.	CASSPFLGSSPYEQYF	TGTGCCAGCAGCCCCTTTTTAGGCAGTTCCCCCTACGAGCAGTACTTC
TRBV7-8	.	TRBJ1-1	.	CASSLEGGLNTEAFF	TGTGCCAGCAGCTTAGAAGGAGGGCTGAACACTGAAGCTTTCTTT
TRBV7-9	TRBD2	TRBJ2-7	.	CASSAGLAVHEQYF	TGTGCCAGCAGCGCGGGACTAGCAGTCCACGAGCAGTACTTC
TRBV7-8	.	TRBJ1-5	.	CASSLAGIGNQPQHF	TGTGCCAGCAGCTTAGCTGGGATAGGCAATCAGCCCCAGCATTTT
TRBV2	.	TRBJ2-7	.	CASSDSGGRGHEQYF	TGTGCCAGCAGTGATTCGGGCGGCAGGGGACACGAGCAGTACTTC
TRBV7-2	TRBD1	TRBJ1-3	.	CASSSGTVGNTIYF	TGTGCCAGCAGCTCTGGGACAGTGGGAAACACCATATATTTT
TRBV29-1	.	TRBJ1-1	.	CSVSPLVANTEAFF	TGCAGCGTTTCCCCATTGGTTGCGAACACTGAAGCTTTCTTT
TRBV2	TRBD2	TRBJ2-3	.	CASTQGLAGSSRTQYF	TGTGCCAGCACCCAAGGCCTAGCGGGGTCCTCGAGGACGCAGTATTTT
TRBV6-6	.	TRBJ2-7	.	CASSETGLREQYF	TGTGCCAGCAGTGAGACAGGTCTGAGGGAGCAGTACTTC
TRBV27	TRBD1	TRBJ2-7	.	CASRGQGTSYEQYF	TGTGCCAGCAGAGGACAGGGAACATCCTACGAGCAGTACTTC
TRBV28	.	TRBJ1-2	.	CASSASEVANYGYTF	TGTGCCAGCAGTGCCTCGGAAGTAGCTAACTATGGCTACACCTTC
TRBV29-1	.	TRBJ2-3	.	CSVLRTWADTQYF	TGCAGCGTTTTACGGACTTGGGCAGATACGCAGTATTTT
TRBV13	.	TRBJ1-4	.	CASSSAEVAGERKLFF	TGTGCCAGCAGCTCCGCCGAGGTGGCAGGGGAGCGAAAACTGTTTTTT
TRBV6-1	.	TRBJ1-6	.	CASSEAVRFYYNSPLHF	TGTGCCAGCAGTGAAGCAGTCAGATTCTACTATAATTCACCCCTCCACTTT
TRBV5-4	.	TRBJ1-2	.	CASSQAGAYGYTF	TGTGCCAGCAGCCAGGCGGGAGCGTATGGCTACACCTTC
TRBV12-1	.	TRBJ2-7	.	CASTSLAGSYEQYF	TGTGCCAGCACCTCCCTAGCGGGATCCTACGAGCAGTACTTC
TRBV19	.	TRBJ1-5	.	CATMRPGTSNQPQHF	TGTGCCACCATGCGGCCAGGAACTAGCAATCAGCCCCAGCATTTT
TRBV4-3	.	TRBJ2-3	.	CASSQENPGVGDTQYF	TGCGCCAGCAGCCAAGAGAACCCGGGAGTAGGAGATACGCAGTATTTT
TRBV30	TRBD2	TRBJ2-5	.	CAWSRGTSGGQETQYF	TGTGCCTGGAGTCGCGGGACTAGCGGGGGTCAAGAGACCCAGTACTTC